This TCR beta chain was observed in a study of T cell responses to AZD1222 COVID-19 vaccine. About the research overall: Second doses were pooled across both intervals (about 4 or about 12 weeks). Study-level results: Only 5 or 6 individuals given AZD1222 were seropositive at baseline. At 160-218 and 743-854, vaccine-associated CD4 TCRs were dominant, and they spanned spike. Within unmutated variant regions lay the reported targets of nearly half of spike-specific TCRs.

Germline values: CDR1 MNHEY, CDR2 SVGAGI. Trimming pared 2 bases from V and 1 base from J, leaving 8 bases between. CDR3 length: 14 residues. Turning to this clone: Its antigen is unknown.

Method: immunoSEQ multiplex PCR; TCRdb's copy keeps in-frame clones and lacks some. The sample carries 100,000 to 150,000 clones, roughly 87% recorded once. Sequencing used peripheral blood, obtained on day 0 of AZD1222 vaccination. The gene calls are TRBV6-5 and TRBJ1-1, with D maybe TRBD1 (5 bases). This clonotype was obtained from an adult in good health. For the CDR3, the DNA is TGTGCCAGCAGTTACCTGGACACGAACACTGAAGCTTTCTTT. This gives the protein CASSYLDTNTEAFF.